The present TCR beta chain was sequenced within a study of cytomegalovirus exposure and HLA in healthy donors. Study overall: A data release that came early held approximately 85 million unique TCRs from HLA-typed donors. Whole-study findings and limits: In an earlier analysis, about 87% or about 30%: the productive usage of most TCR beta V segments. In all likelihood, a cluster of highly shared sequence variants was a sequencing artifact.

Note on this clone: Its antigen is as yet unknown.

PCR involved 60 Vbeta and 13 Jbeta primers. TCRdb keeps only in-frame clones here, not all; method: immunoSEQ multiplex PCR. The repertoire holds about 110,000 clones, with around 81% as singletons. The receptor's source is a woman aged 25 to 39 in good health and CMV-seronegative. The sequenced material came from PBMCs.

CDR3 region: CASSDPGTGSMVGYEQYF. The CDR3 DNA sequence: TGTGCCAGCAGTGATCCCGGGACAGGGAGTATGGTGGGCTACGAGCAGTACTTC. V is TRBV2 and J is TRBJ2-5; TRBD1 aligns across 9 bases. The better agreement between TRBJ2-7 and the DNA end casts doubt on the J call. Germline-derived CDR1 and CDR2 are SNHLY and FYNNEI. The CDR3 is 18 residues long.